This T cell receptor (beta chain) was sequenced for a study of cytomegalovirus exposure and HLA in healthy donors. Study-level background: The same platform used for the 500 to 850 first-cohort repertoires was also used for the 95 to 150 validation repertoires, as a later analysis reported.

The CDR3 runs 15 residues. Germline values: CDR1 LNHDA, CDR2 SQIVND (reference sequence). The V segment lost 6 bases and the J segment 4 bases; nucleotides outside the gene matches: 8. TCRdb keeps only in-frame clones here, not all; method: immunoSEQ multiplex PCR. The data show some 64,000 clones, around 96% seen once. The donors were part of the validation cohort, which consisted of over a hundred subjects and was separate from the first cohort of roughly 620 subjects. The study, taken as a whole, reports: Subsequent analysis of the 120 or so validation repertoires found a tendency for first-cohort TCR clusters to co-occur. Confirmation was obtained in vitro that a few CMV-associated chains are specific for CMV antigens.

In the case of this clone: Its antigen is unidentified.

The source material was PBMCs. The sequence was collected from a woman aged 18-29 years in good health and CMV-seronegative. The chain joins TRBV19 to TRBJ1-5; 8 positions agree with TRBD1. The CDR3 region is CASRAQGAGNQPQHF. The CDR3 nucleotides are TGTGCCAGTAGAGCCCAGGGGGCCGGTAATCAGCCCCAGCATTTT. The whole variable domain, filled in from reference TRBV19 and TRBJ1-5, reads DGGITQSPKYLFRKEGQNVTLSCEQNLNHDAMYWYRQDPGQGLRLIYYSQIVNDFQKGDIAEGYSVSREKKESFPLTVTSAQKNPTAFYLCASRAQGAGNQPQHFGDGTRLSIL.